The rows below give T cell receptor beta chains drawn from one sample of a study of T cell responses to AZD1222 COVID-19 vaccine. Only in-frame clones appear in the TCRdb table, and some are missing; sequencing was by immunoSEQ multiplex PCR. This sample yields about 110,000 clones, of which about 86% are seen a single time; roughly 3% belongs to the top ten. This specimen consisted of peripheral blood, obtained on day 0 of AZD1222 vaccination. Receptors originate from an adult in good health. The CDR3 runs from the conserved cysteine through the conserved F or W. The order of the fields is CDR3 protein, CDR3 DNA, J gene, D gene, clone size, V gene. The D gene is left open where the match is weak. Not all rows give a size; the values are once, few, many and, for expanded clones, a class.

cdr3_aa: CAWSASGQGNSPLHF
cdr3_nt: TGTGCCTGGAGTGCCTCGGGACAGGGGAATTCACCCCTCCACTTT
j_call: TRBJ1-6
d_call: TRBD1
clone_size: .
v_call: TRBV30

cdr3_aa: CASTKREGLNTGELFF
cdr3_nt: TGTGCCAGCACCAAAAGAGAGGGACTCAACACCGGGGAGCTGTTTTTT
j_call: TRBJ2-2
d_call: .
clone_size: .
v_call: TRBV28

cdr3_aa: CASSLAASEKLFF
cdr3_nt: TGTGCCAGCAGCTTAGCGGCGAGTGAAAAACTGTTTTTT
j_call: TRBJ1-4
d_call: .
clone_size: .
v_call: TRBV7-6

cdr3_aa: CASSQDGTGTAPNYGYTF
cdr3_nt: TGTGCCAGCAGCCAAGATGGGACCGGGACAGCTCCTAACTATGGCTACACCTTC
j_call: TRBJ1-2
d_call: TRBD1
clone_size: .
v_call: TRBV4-2

cdr3_aa: CASLSGDAGNTIYF
cdr3_nt: TGTGCCAGCCTCTCAGGGGATGCTGGAAACACCATATATTTT
j_call: TRBJ1-3
d_call: .
clone_size: once
v_call: TRBV6-5

cdr3_aa: CSASPGRRNTEAFF
cdr3_nt: TGCAGTGCTAGTCCAGGGAGGAGGAACACTGAAGCTTTCTTT
j_call: TRBJ1-1
d_call: .
clone_size: once
v_call: TRBV20-1

cdr3_aa: CASSQGEGTEAFF
cdr3_nt: TGTGCCAGCAGCCAGGGGGAAGGAACTGAAGCTTTCTTT
j_call: TRBJ1-1
d_call: .
clone_size: once
v_call: TRBV3-1/TRBV3-2

cdr3_aa: CASSPQTGARGLYF
cdr3_nt: TGTGCCAGTAGTCCCCAGACAGGGGCTCGGGGTCTGTACTTC
j_call: TRBJ2-7
d_call: TRBD1
clone_size: .
v_call: TRBV19

cdr3_aa: CASSLLTGALTTNEKLFF
cdr3_nt: TGCGCCAGCAGCTTACTCACCGGGGCCCTAACAACTAATGAAAAACTGTTTTTT
j_call: TRBJ1-4
d_call: .
clone_size: .
v_call: TRBV5-1

cdr3_aa: CASKQGWNTEAFF
cdr3_nt: TGTGCCAGTAAACAGGGGTGGAACACTGAAGCTTTCTTT
j_call: TRBJ1-1
d_call: TRBD1
clone_size: .
v_call: TRBV6-4

cdr3_aa: CASSYTARRGTGKTEAFF
cdr3_nt: TGTGCCAGCAGTTACACGGCCCGAAGGGGGACAGGAAAAACTGAAGCTTTCTTT
j_call: TRBJ1-1
d_call: TRBD1
clone_size: .
v_call: TRBV6-2/TRBV6-3

cdr3_aa: CASSEPGLPTDTQYF
cdr3_nt: TGCGCCAGCAGTGAGCCTGGACTACCAACAGATACGCAGTATTTT
j_call: TRBJ2-3
d_call: .
clone_size: .
v_call: TRBV10-2

cdr3_aa: CASSPNRDPGLDTQYF
cdr3_nt: TGTGCCAGCAGCCCAAACCGGGACCCAGGGCTAGATACGCAGTATTTT
j_call: TRBJ2-3
d_call: .
clone_size: .
v_call: TRBV7-2

cdr3_aa: CASSLGRLYGYTF
cdr3_nt: TGTGCCAGCAGTTTGGGGAGGCTCTATGGCTACACCTTC
j_call: TRBJ1-2
d_call: .
clone_size: .
v_call: TRBV12-3/TRBV12-4

cdr3_aa: CASSQGTGVVYEQYF
cdr3_nt: TGTGCCAGCAGCCAGGGGACAGGGGTGGTCTACGAGCAGTACTTC
j_call: TRBJ2-7
d_call: TRBD1
clone_size: .
v_call: TRBV3-1/TRBV3-2

cdr3_aa: CASSPRLGGGALAKNIQYF
cdr3_nt: TGTGCCAGCAGCCCCCGTTTAGGCGGGGGGGCTCTGGCCAAAAACATTCAGTACTTC
j_call: TRBJ2-4
d_call: TRBD2
clone_size: few
v_call: TRBV7-2

cdr3_aa: CASSEGVSYNSPLHF
cdr3_nt: TGTGCCAGCAGCGAGGGGGTCAGCTATAATTCACCCCTCCACTTT
j_call: TRBJ1-6
d_call: .
clone_size: .
v_call: TRBV9

cdr3_aa: CASSDTGGYTF
cdr3_nt: TGTGCCAGCAGTGACACAGGCGGCTACACCTTC
j_call: TRBJ1-2
d_call: .
clone_size: .
v_call: TRBV28

cdr3_aa: CASSGRQGAYEQYF
cdr3_nt: TGTGCCAGCAGCGGTCGACAGGGGGCCTACGAGCAGTACTTC
j_call: TRBJ2-7
d_call: TRBD1
clone_size: once
v_call: TRBV5-6

cdr3_aa: CASSSRDRGLGNTIYF
cdr3_nt: TGCGCCAGCAGCTCCCGGGACAGGGGGCTCGGAAACACCATATATTTT
j_call: TRBJ1-3
d_call: TRBD1
clone_size: .
v_call: TRBV5-1

cdr3_aa: CAISEMGQPQHF
cdr3_nt: TGTGCCATCAGTGAGATGGGACAGCCCCAGCATTTT
j_call: TRBJ1-5
d_call: .
clone_size: .
v_call: TRBV10-3

cdr3_aa: CASSQGPSSSYNEQFF
cdr3_nt: TGCGCCAGCAGCCAGGGGCCTTCGAGCTCCTACAATGAGCAGTTCTTC
j_call: TRBJ2-1
d_call: .
clone_size: .
v_call: TRBV5-1

cdr3_aa: CASRGWTGRPGANVLTF
cdr3_nt: TGTGCCAGCAGGGGTTGGACAGGGAGGCCTGGGGCCAACGTCCTGACTTTC
j_call: TRBJ2-6
d_call: TRBD1
clone_size: once
v_call: TRBV5-4

cdr3_aa: CASSLGPGRNQPQHF
cdr3_nt: TGTGCCAGCAGTTTGGGGCCGGGGCGGAATCAGCCCCAGCATTTT
j_call: TRBJ1-5
d_call: .
clone_size: .
v_call: TRBV28

cdr3_aa: CASSEGWEVGEKLFF
cdr3_nt: TGTGCCAGCAGTGAAGGATGGGAGGTGGGCGAAAAACTGTTTTTT
j_call: TRBJ1-4
d_call: .
clone_size: .
v_call: TRBV2

cdr3_aa: CASSLNDRDEQYF
cdr3_nt: TGTGCCAGCTCACTCAACGACAGGGACGAGCAGTACTTC
j_call: TRBJ2-7
d_call: TRBD1
clone_size: .
v_call: TRBV18

cdr3_aa: CAWDRGNKNTGELFF
cdr3_nt: TGTGCCTGGGATAGAGGGAACAAGAACACCGGGGAGCTGTTTTTT
j_call: TRBJ2-2
d_call: .
clone_size: .
v_call: TRBV30

cdr3_aa: CASRGGRGTFSPLHF
cdr3_nt: TGTGCCAGTAGGGGTGGTCGGGGGACTTTTTCACCCCTCCACTTT
j_call: TRBJ1-6
d_call: .
clone_size: .
v_call: TRBV19

cdr3_aa: CASSLDRAQSSQHF
cdr3_nt: TGTGCCAGCAGCTTGGACAGGGCGCAGTCATCCCAGCATTTT
j_call: TRBJ1-5
d_call: TRBD1
clone_size: once
v_call: TRBV7-2

cdr3_aa: CASSRGGQIDGYTF
cdr3_nt: TGCGCCAGCAGCCGCGGAGGACAGATTGATGGCTACACCTTC
j_call: TRBJ1-2
d_call: .
clone_size: .
v_call: TRBV4-1

cdr3_aa: CASSEWVSKNSPLHF
cdr3_nt: TGCGCCAGCAGTGAGTGGGTTTCAAAAAATTCACCCCTCCACTTT
j_call: TRBJ1-6
d_call: .
clone_size: .
v_call: TRBV10-2

cdr3_aa: CASSRQIGLLSYNEQFF
cdr3_nt: TGTGCCAGCAGCCGACAAATCGGACTCCTATCCTACAATGAGCAGTTCTTC
j_call: TRBJ2-1
d_call: .
clone_size: .
v_call: TRBV28

cdr3_aa: CASRGPLSTDTQYF
cdr3_nt: TGTGCCAGCAGGGGGCCCCTTAGCACAGATACGCAGTATTTT
j_call: TRBJ2-3
d_call: .
clone_size: .
v_call: TRBV7-3

cdr3_aa: CASSQVGSYEQYF
cdr3_nt: TGTGCCAGCAGCCAAGTTGGGTCCTACGAGCAGTACTTC
j_call: TRBJ2-7
d_call: .
clone_size: .
v_call: TRBV14

cdr3_aa: CASSLAGQKTKNIQYF
cdr3_nt: TGTGCCAGCAGCTTAGCCGGACAGAAAACTAAAAACATTCAGTACTTC
j_call: TRBJ2-4
d_call: .
clone_size: .
v_call: TRBV11-2

cdr3_aa: CASSYRGLAGVETQYF
cdr3_nt: TGTGCCAGCAGTTATCGAGGACTAGCGGGGGTAGAGACCCAGTACTTC
j_call: TRBJ2-5
d_call: TRBD2
clone_size: few
v_call: TRBV6-5

cdr3_aa: CASSTTPAQYF
cdr3_nt: TGTGCCAGCAGTACCACTCCGGCCCAGTACTTC
j_call: TRBJ2-5
d_call: .
clone_size: .
v_call: TRBV6-2/TRBV6-3

cdr3_aa: CASSLRGIGQPQHF
cdr3_nt: TGTGCCAGCAGCTTGAGAGGGATAGGACAGCCCCAGCATTTT
j_call: TRBJ1-5
d_call: .
clone_size: .
v_call: TRBV5-5